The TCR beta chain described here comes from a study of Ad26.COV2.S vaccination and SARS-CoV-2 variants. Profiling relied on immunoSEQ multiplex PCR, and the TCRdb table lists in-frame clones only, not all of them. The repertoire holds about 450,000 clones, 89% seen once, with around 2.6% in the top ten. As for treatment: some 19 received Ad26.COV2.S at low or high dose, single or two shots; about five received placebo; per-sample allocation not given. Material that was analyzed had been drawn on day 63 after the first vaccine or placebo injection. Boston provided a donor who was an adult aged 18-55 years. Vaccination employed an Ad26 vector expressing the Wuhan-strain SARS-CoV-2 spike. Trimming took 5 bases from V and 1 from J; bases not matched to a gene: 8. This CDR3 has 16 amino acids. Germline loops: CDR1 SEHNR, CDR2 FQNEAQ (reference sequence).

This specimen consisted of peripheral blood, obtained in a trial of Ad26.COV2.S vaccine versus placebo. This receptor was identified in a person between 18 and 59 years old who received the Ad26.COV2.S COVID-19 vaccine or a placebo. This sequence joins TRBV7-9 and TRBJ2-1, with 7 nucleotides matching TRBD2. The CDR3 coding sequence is TGTGCCAGCAGCAAACGAGCGGGGAGATCCTACAATGAGCAGTTCTTC. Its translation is CASSKRAGRSYNEQFF.